This T cell receptor beta chain is from a study of monozygotic twins with inflammatory bowel disease. Study-level findings and limits: Compared with healthy co-twins, IBD patients showed reduced TCRbeta repertoire diversity by inverse Simpson.

Incorporation of UMIs carrying a 6-nucleotide sample barcode was performed by template switching. Using the 5' RACE reads, TCRdb records one entry per CDR3 protein without DNA. The sample holds about 160,000 distinct CDR3 sequences. With respect to this clonotype: Its antigen is unidentified.

CDR3 length: 15 amino acids. Germline V gene sequence: CDR1 KGHDR, CDR2 SFDVKD. Blood samples measuring more than 2 ml were taken per donor. This receptor was obtained from a human donor with ulcerative colitis or Crohn's disease, or a healthy co-twin of an affected twin (not recorded which). Sequencing was carried out using blood. The rearrangement uses TRBV24-1 and TRBJ2-3; TCRdb gives TRBD1 as the D gene, but with no DNA this cannot be confirmed. The CDR3 reads CAASDNGQGIDTQYF.